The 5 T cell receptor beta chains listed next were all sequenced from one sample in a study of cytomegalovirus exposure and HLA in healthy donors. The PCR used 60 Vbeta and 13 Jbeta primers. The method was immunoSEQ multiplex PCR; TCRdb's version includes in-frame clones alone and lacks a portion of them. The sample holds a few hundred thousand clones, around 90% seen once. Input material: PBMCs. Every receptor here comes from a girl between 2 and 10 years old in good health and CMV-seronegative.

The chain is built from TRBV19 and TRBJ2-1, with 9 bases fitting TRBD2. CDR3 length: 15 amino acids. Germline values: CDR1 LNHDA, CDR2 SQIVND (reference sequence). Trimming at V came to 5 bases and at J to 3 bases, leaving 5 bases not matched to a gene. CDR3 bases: TGTGCCAGTAGTGCCGGGACTAGCAGCTACAATGAGCAGTTCTTC. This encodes CASSAGTSSYNEQFF.

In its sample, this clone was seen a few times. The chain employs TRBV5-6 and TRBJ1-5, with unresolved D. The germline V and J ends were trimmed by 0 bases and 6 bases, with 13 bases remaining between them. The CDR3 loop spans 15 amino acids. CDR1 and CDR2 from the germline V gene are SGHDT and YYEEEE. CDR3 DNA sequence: TGTGCCAGCAGCTTGGGCGGAGGATCTATTCAGCCCCAGCATTTT. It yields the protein CASSLGGGSIQPQHF.

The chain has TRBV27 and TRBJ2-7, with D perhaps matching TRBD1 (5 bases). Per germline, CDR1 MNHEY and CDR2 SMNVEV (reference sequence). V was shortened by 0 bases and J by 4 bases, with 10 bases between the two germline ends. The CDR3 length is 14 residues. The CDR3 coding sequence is TGTGCCAGCAGTTTATCGATGGGGCAATACGAGCAGTACTTC. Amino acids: CASSLSMGQYEQYF.

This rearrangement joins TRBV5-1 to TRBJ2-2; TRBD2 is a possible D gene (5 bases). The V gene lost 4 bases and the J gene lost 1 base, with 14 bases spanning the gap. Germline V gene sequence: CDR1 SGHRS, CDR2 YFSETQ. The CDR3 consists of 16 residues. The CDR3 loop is CASSLSGRGNTGELFF. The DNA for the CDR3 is TGCGCCAGCAGCCTCTCTGGACGGGGGAACACCGGGGAGCTGTTTTTT.

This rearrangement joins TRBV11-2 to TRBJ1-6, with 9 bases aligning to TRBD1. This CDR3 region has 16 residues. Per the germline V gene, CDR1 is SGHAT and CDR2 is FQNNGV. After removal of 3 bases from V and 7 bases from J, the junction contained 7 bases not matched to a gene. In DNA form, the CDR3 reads TGTGCCAGCAGCTTTTCGGGACAGGGCCAAAATTCACCCCTCCACTTT. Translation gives CASSFSGQGQNSPLHF.